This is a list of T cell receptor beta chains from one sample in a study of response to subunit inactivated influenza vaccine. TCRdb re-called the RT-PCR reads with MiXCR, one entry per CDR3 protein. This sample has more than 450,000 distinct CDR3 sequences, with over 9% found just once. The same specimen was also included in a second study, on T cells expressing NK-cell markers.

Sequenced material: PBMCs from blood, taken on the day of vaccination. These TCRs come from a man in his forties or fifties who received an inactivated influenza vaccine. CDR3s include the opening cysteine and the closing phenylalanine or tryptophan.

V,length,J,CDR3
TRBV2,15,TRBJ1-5,CASSNGPGSNQPQHF
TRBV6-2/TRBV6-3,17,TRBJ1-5,CASSYSTGSEGNQPQHF
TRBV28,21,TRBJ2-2,CASSSILKLADGGSPEGELFF
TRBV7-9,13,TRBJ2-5,CASSIQGGETQYF
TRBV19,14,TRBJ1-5,CASNGQGGGQPQHF
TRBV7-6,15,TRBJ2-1,CASSLVRGVGDEQFF
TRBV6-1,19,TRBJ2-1,CASWGVGEARGGSYNEQFF
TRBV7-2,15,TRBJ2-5,CASSIASGVQETQYF
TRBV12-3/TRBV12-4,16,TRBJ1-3,CASSFGQSKAGNTIYF
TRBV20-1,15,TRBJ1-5,CSARTPGQGVGPQHF
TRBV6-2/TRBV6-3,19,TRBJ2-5,CASSYLTSGRAQQRETQYF
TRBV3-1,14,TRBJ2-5,CASASGRAIETQYF
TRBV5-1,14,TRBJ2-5,CASSPPAIQETQYF
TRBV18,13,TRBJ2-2,CASSPPSAGELFF
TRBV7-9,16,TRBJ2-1,CASWPRDRPKTSEQFF
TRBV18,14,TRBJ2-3,CASSPRKTLDTQYF
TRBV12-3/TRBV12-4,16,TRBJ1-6,CASSHNRDSYNSPLHF
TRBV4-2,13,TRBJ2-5,CASSQDSGTQINF
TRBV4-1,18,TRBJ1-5,CASSQGTLRGPNNQPQHF
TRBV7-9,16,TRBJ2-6,CASKGTVTSGANVLTF
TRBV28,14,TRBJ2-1,CASSLTGPRGEQFF
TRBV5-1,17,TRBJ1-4,CASSLAPRGSTNEKLFF
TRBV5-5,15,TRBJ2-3,CASSLSGGVTDTQYF
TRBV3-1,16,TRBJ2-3,CASSRTMARGSDTQYF
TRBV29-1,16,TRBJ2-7,CSVGGGSGSQYGEQYF
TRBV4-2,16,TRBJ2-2,CASSQDLAPNTGELFF
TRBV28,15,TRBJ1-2,CASSLLGRPNYGYTF
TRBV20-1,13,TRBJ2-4,CSARWPAKNIQYF
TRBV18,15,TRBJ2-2,CASSLEQDGTGELFF
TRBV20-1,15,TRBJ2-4,CSARQGAGAKNIQYF
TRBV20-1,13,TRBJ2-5,CSARRGQKETQYF
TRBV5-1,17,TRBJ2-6,CASSLGNTPSGANVLTF
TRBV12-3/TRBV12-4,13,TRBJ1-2,CASSFRGLDGYTF
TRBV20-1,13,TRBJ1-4,CSARGIGNEKLFF
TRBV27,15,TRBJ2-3,CASSSPVGSTDTQYF
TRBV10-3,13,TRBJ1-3,CAIATDSGNTIYF
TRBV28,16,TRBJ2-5,CASSFGVSRSQETQYF
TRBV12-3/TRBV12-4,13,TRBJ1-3,CASTPRSGNTIYF
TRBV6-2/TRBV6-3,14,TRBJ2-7,CASSRGDSDYEQYF
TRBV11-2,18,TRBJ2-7,CASTPSGRPGQGRYEQYF
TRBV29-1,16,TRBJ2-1,CSAGGQLLLSYNEQFF
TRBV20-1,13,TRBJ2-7,CSATTGGGYEQYF
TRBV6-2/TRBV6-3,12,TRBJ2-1,CASRGMIDEQFF
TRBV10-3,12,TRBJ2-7,CAIKSGAHEQYF
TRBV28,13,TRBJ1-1,CASSPAARGEAFF
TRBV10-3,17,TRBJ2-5,CAISDRTSGSVSETQYF
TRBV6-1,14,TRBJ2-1,CASSSREGPHEQFF
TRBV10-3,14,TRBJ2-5,CAISESAGGVTQYF
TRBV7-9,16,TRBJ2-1,CASSPGVRVSYNEQFF
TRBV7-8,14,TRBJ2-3,CASSLVLYTDTQYF
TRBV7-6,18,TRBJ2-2,CASSLRNQFSIHTGELFF
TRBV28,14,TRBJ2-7,CASSSFGTAYEQYF
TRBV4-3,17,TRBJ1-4,CASSHEWARTGAEKLFF
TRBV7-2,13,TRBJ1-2,CASRKVANYGYTF
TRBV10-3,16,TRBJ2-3,CAISGSGGAVRDTQYF